The entry that follows covers one T cell receptor beta chain sequence. As yet, its antigen is unknown. This entry comes from a study of PD-1 blockade in mismatch repair-deficient tumors. Study observations and caveats: Tumor-resident clones, often absent from pretreatment blood, expanded after pembrolizumab and then contracted.

The CDR3 extends over 12 amino acids. V lost 5 bases and J lost 9, with 11 bases in between. Germline V gene lookup returns CDR1 SGHTA and CDR2 FQGTGA. Produced via immunoSEQ multiplex PCR; TCRdb's table is partial and in-frame only. The repertoire holds 75,000 to 85,000 clones, about 85% seen once, with roughly 2.8% in the top ten. V usage is TRBV7-3 and J usage is TRBJ2-1, with D possibly TRBD2 on 5 matching bases. Here the sequenced sample was peripheral blood, taken 12 weeks after starting pembrolizumab. The TCR originated in an adult with mismatch repair-deficient cancer. As DNA, the CDR3 is TGTGCCAGCAGCCCCGGACGGGGTGAGCAGTTCTTC. Its protein product is CASSPGRGEQFF.